These T cell receptor beta chains were read from a single sample in a study of blood T cell repertoires in COVID-19. Using immunoSEQ multiplex PCR, the repertoire was profiled, and TCRdb retains in-frame clones only, with some absent. Of under 250,000 clones listed, over 70% are singletons. Sequencing input: peripheral blood. Every receptor here comes from a woman in her 70s with acute or convalescent COVID-19. Both conserved end residues are part of each CDR3. D genes are given only for firm matches. Clone sizes are given selectively: once, few, many, or a class where the clone is expanded.

>-|TRBJ2-1|TRBV7-2|-
CASSLVLDIRFF
TGTGCCAGCAGCTTAGTATTAGATATACGGTTCTTC
>-|TRBJ2-3|TRBV7-2|-
CASSLAGVDNTQYF
TGTGCCAGCAGCTTAGCGGGAGTGGATAATACGCAGTATTTT
>-|TRBJ2-1|TRBV4-2|-
CASSQRLVLSPLREQFF
TGTGCCAGCAGCCAACGGTTGGTGCTGAGCCCCCTTCGAGAGCAGTTCTTC
>-|TRBJ2-7|TRBV18|-
CASSPKGVPYEQYF
TGTGCCAGCTCACCAAAGGGGGTCCCCTACGAGCAGTACTTC
>-|TRBJ2-7|TRBV7-8|TRBD1
CASSLGFGTGGSYEQYF
TGTGCCAGCAGCTTAGGGTTCGGGACAGGGGGGTCCTACGAGCAGTACTTC
>-|TRBJ1-1|TRBV6-6|TRBD1
CASSLTGVPEAFF
TGTGCCAGCAGTTTAACAGGGGTCCCTGAAGCTTTCTTT
>-|TRBJ1-4|TRBV27|-
CASRRTGPLSTGSEKLFF
TGTGCCAGCAGGCGAACGGGCCCCCTCTCTACTGGGAGTGAAAAACTGTTTTTT
>-|TRBJ1-4|TRBV2|TRBD1
CASSEGQGAEKLFF
TGTGCCAGCAGTGAGGGACAGGGGGCCGAAAAACTGTTTTTT
>-|TRBJ1-1|TRBV19|TRBD1
CASSIRAGGGTEAFF
TGTGCCAGTAGTATACGTGCAGGGGGAGGCACTGAAGCTTTCTTT
>few|TRBJ1-4|TRBV2|-
CASSVNRAIGTNEKLFF
TGTGCCAGCAGTGTGAACAGGGCTATAGGAACTAATGAAAAACTGTTTTTT
>-|TRBJ2-2|TRBV5-1|-
CASNPANTGELFF
TGCGCCAGCAATCCCGCGAACACCGGGGAGCTGTTTTTT
>-|TRBJ2-7|TRBV5-1|TRBD1
CASSFRTGAPQRNF
TGCGCCAGCAGCTTTAGGACAGGGGCCCCTCAGAGGAACTTC
>-|TRBJ2-1|TRBV10-3|-
CVISGGSYNEQFF
TGTGTCATCAGCGGAGGCTCCTACAATGAGCAGTTCTTC
>-|TRBJ2-5|TRBV29-1|-
CSVVSGDETQYF
TGCAGCGTTGTTTCCGGGGATGAGACCCAGTACTTC
>-|TRBJ2-3|TRBV18|TRBD2
CASSPVAGGTDTQYF
TGTGCCAGCTCACCCGTAGCGGGAGGAACAGATACGCAGTATTTT
>few|TRBJ2-5|TRBV24-1|-
CATSDGNRAWEPTQYF
TGTGCCACCAGTGATGGGAACAGGGCTTGGGAGCCGACCCAGTACTTC
>-|TRBJ1-4|TRBV30|TRBD1
CAWSPDREKLFF
TGTGCCTGGAGCCCGGACAGGGAAAAACTGTTTTTT
>-|TRBJ1-6|TRBV19|-
CASSADRDTHSPLHF
TGTGCCAGTAGTGCTGACCGGGACACCCATTCACCCCTCCACTTT